The rows below give T cell receptor beta chains drawn from one sample of a study of Graves' ophthalmopathy and Graves' hyperthyroidism. MiXCR, run by TCRdb on the multiplex PCR reads, gives a single entry per CDR3 protein. The sample holds roughly 230,000 distinct CDR3 sequences, 20% to 25% seen once. The sample comprised peripheral blood. These receptors originate from a woman between 45 and 65 years old with Graves' ophthalmopathy. Each CDR3 is given with its conserved first and last residue. The listing skips clone size in some rows; elsewhere it reads once, few, many or a size class.

>TRBJ1-1|many|TRBV29-1
CSVAGRMNTEAFF
>TRBJ2-6|many|TRBV28
CASSLWRGSGANVLTF
>TRBJ1-5|many|TRBV19
CASSGPGGHPQHF
>TRBJ1-2|many|TRBV12-5
CASGTGPAGGYTF
>TRBJ2-7|many|TRBV6-5
CASSQAAGKTYEQYF
>TRBJ1-1|many|TRBV6-1
CASSATSGLNTEAFF
>TRBJ2-4|many|TRBV29-1
CSVEERNIQYF
>TRBJ1-1|NA|TRBV6-1
CASSGQALSSAFF
>TRBJ2-4|NA|TRBV12-3/TRBV12-4
CASSAGGANKHKNIQYF
>TRBJ1-2|many|TRBV11-2
CASSLWETDYTF
>TRBJ1-1|many|TRBV6-5
CASNRSWNTEAFF
>TRBJ1-1|many|TRBV29-1
CSARGRLNTEAFF
>TRBJ1-1|many|TRBV28
CASSLGKGFEAFF
>TRBJ2-7|many|TRBV5-1
CASSMGQGYEQYF
>TRBJ1-5|few|TRBV7-8
CASSLESTTYSNQPQHF
>TRBJ1-2|NA|TRBV4-1
CASSQDTGARGGYTF
>TRBJ2-7|many|TRBV12-5
CASGLAPYEQYF
>TRBJ2-7|many|TRBV4-1
CASSQDFALSSGSREQYF
>TRBJ2-7|many|TRBV20-1
CSARQGGFYEQYF
>TRBJ2-4|many|TRBV2
CASRARVTKNIQYF
>TRBJ1-2|many|TRBV25-1
CASSDSAAYGYTF